This T cell receptor (beta chain) originates from a study of shared clonotypes between healthy human individuals. Whole-study findings and limits: The generation probabilities recorded for non-shared clonotypes fell below those of clonotypes shared by all four donors.

Details on this clone: No antigen is known for it. Other DNA sequences in this specimen translate into the identical CDR3.

Division of CD4+ cells produced a CD45RA+ naive subset and a CD45RA-negative memory subset. Clones were sequenced by immunoSEQ multiplex PCR, and TCRdb holds only the in-frame ones, with some missing. The data contain millions of clones, 90% to 95% of them seen just once; the ten biggest clones take up around 0.13%. This CDR3 is built from 14 residues. Deletions cut 3 bases from V and 3 bases from J, with 12 bases between. Per germline, CDR1 KGHSH and CDR2 LQKENI. Sequencing was performed on naive CD4+ T cells sorted from blood. Subset meaning: CD45RA+ positively selected. This sequence joins TRBV18 and TRBJ2-7; possibly TRBD1 for D (6 bases). This TCR was sampled from a man aged 18-30 years in good health. CDR3 in amino acids: CASSPPGQNYEQYF. Here the CDR3 DNA reads TGTGCCAGCTCACCCCCAGGACAGAACTACGAGCAGTACTTC.